This TCR beta chain was documented in a study of T cells after yellow fever vaccination. Findings of the study overall: A large majority of primary-vaccination clones showed up again after the booster (about 97% CD4, around 90% CD8). The secondary response peaked faster, at day 5 versus 15, but was weaker. Clonotypes shared by both compartments, CD4 and CD8, made up a small share.

The ends lost 5 bases at V and 3 bases at J; junction bases unmatched: 11. In germline, CDR1 is SGHTA, CDR2 FQGNSA. CDR3 length: 16 residues. Using its own MiXCR run on the 5' RACE reads, TCRdb lists one record per CDR3 protein. The sample has 250,000 to 400,000 distinct CDR3 sequences; roughly 4% are singletons. Concerning this clonotype: The antigen is undetermined.

This receptor was taken from a man aged 18 to 30 who received the YFV17D yellow fever vaccine. The chain couples TRBV7-2 to TRBJ2-7; 9 positions agree with TRBD2. The sequences come from PBMCs, collected 5 days after the yellow fever booster vaccination. CDR3 in amino acids: CASSLGGIAGDYEQYV. CDR3 DNA: TGTGCCAGCAGCCTCGGGGGTATAGCGGGGGACTACGAGCAGTACGTC.